This T cell receptor (beta chain) was captured in a study of control samples from healthy donors and cancer patients (dated by TCRdb to about 2020). The protocol used for the library was the immunoSEQ multiplex PCR assay. In TCRdb, the immuneACCESS table is reduced to in-frame sequences with V and J assigned. These tables do not hold every clone; where another copy was compared, an unresolved V gene accounts for under half, and the others remain unexplained. The sample table gives 150,000 to 200,000 clones. Roughly 2.2% of the sample rests with the top ten. The germline V gene provides CDR1 SGHTA and CDR2 FQGNSA. The CDR3 has 13 amino acids, counting the end cysteine and phenylalanine. The CDR3 DNA has 39 bases and is translated from base 1. V lost 3 bases and J lost 7 bases; the stretch between them is 10 bases long. Turning to this clone: Which antigen it targets is not known.

The TCR comes from a woman between 25 and 40 years old in good health. The sequencing input was blood. This chain joins TRBV7-2 to TRBJ1-5, with the D gene call left open. The CDR3 region reads CASSFTINQPQHF. The DNA is as follows: TGTGCCAGCAGCTTTACTATAAACCAGCCCCAGCATTTT. Reference TRBV7-2 and TRBJ1-5 genes cover what lies past the CDR3, so the full variable domain is GAGVSQSPSNKVTEKGKDVELRCDPISGHTALYWYRQSLGQGLEFLIYFQGNSAPDKSGLPSDRFSAERTGGSVSTLTIQRTQQEDSAVYLCASSFTINQPQHFGDGTRLSIL.